Shown below are 9 T cell receptor beta chains from a single sample sequenced in a study of blood T cell repertoires in COVID-19. Generated by immunoSEQ multiplex PCR, the TCRdb table keeps only in-frame clones and is missing some. This table holds more than 200,000 clones, about four fifths found once. The sample comprised peripheral blood. The receptors were sampled from a woman in her 40s with active or convalescent COVID-19.

As concerns this clone: Additional DNA sequences in this sample encode the identical CDR3. This chain joins TRBV18 and TRBJ1-2; 8 bases line up with TRBD1. Germline V lookup: CDR1 KGHSH, CDR2 LQKENI. The V segment lost 2 bases and the J segment 2 bases; nucleotides outside the gene matches: 1. This CDR3 region has 14 residues. The chain's CDR3 is CASSPGQGNYGYTF. The CDR3 region has the DNA TGTGCCAGCTCACCAGGACAGGGAAACTATGGCTACACCTTC.

V and J are TRBV9 and TRBJ1-2; tentatively, D is TRBD1 (5 bases). There are 15 residues in the CDR3. V shed 3 bases and J shed 7 bases, with 19 bases lying between them. CDR1 and CDR2 (germline): SGDLS, YYNGEE. CDR3 loop: CASSAYAGSGGGYTF. In DNA, the CDR3 is TGTGCCAGCAGCGCGTACGCAGGGTCCGGCGGTGGCTACACCTTC. The whole variable domain, filled in from reference TRBV9 and TRBJ1-2, reads DSGVTQTPKHLITATGQRVTLRCSPRSGDLSVYWYQQSLDQGLQFLIQYYNGEERAKGNILERFSAQQFPDLHSELNLSSLELGDSALYFCASSAYAGSGGGYTFGSGTRLTVV.

In nucleotides, the CDR3 is TGTGCCAGCAGTGCCCTTTTCAATGAGCAGTTCTTC. Encoded protein: CASSALFNEQFF. The chain employs TRBV2 and TRBJ2-1; D uncertain. V dropped 4 bases and J dropped 6 bases, with 7 bases sitting between them. The V gene's germline CDR1 is SNHLY and CDR2 FYNNEI. The CDR3 sequence is 12 residues long. Full variable domain (missing parts from reference TRBV2 and TRBJ2-1): EPEVTQTPSHQVTQMGQEVILRCVPISNHLYFYWYRQILGQKVEFLVSFYNNEISEKSEIFDDQFSVERPDGSNFTLKIRSTKLEDSAMYFCASSALFNEQFFGPGTRLTVL.

The gene calls are TRBV7-8 and TRBJ1-1; 7 nucleotides match TRBD1. V shed 2 bases and J 12 bases; nucleotides not matched to a gene: 12. The CDR3 loop spans 14 amino acids. Germline lookup yields CDR1 SGHVS and CDR2 FQNEAQ. The CDR3 reads CASSLRVRGPGSFF. DNA for the CDR3: TGTGCCAGCAGCTTACGAGTTAGGGGGCCCGGGTCTTTCTTT.

The chain carries TRBV6-6 and TRBJ1-5; D not certain. Trimming left V 6 bases short and J 5 bases short, with 20 bases between. The CDR3 runs to 16 residues. Germline V gene data show CDR1 as MNHNY and CDR2 as SVGAGI (reference sequence). In DNA form, the CDR3 reads TGTGCCAGCAGCCCCCCCGGACTAGTATCTTATCAGCCCCAGCATTTT. Amino acid sequence: CASSPPGLVSYQPQHF.

This chain links TRBV9 with TRBJ1-6; 7 bases map to TRBD1. V shed 3 bases, J shed 7 bases, and the junction held 7 bases outside the gene matches. This CDR3 spans 15 amino acids. Germline assignment: CDR1 SGDLS and CDR2 YYNGEE. The CDR3 is CASSATGTENSPLHF. In DNA, the CDR3 is TGTGCCAGCAGCGCTACCGGGACAGAGAATTCACCCCTCCACTTT.

This rearrangement joins TRBV4-3 to TRBJ1-2; 8 nucleotides line up with TRBD1. Per germline, CDR1 LGHNA and CDR2 YSLEER. This CDR3 region has 15 residues. V shed 1 base, J shed 4 bases, and the junction held 5 bases outside the gene matches. CDR3: CASSQAQGVAYGYTF. The CDR3, as DNA: TGCGCCAGCAGCCAAGCACAGGGGGTTGCCTATGGCTACACCTTC.

This chain connects TRBV30 to TRBJ1-1; 7 bases match TRBD1. The ends lost 5 bases at V and 1 base at J; junction bases unmatched: 4. Germline V gene sequence: CDR1 GTSNPN, CDR2 SVGIG (reference sequence). The CDR3 is 13 amino acids. The CDR3 DNA follows: TGTGCCTGGGGGGACAGTTGGAACACTGAAGCTTTCTTT. This translates into CAWGDSWNTEAFF.

The chain carries TRBV19 and TRBJ1-2; the match to TRBD1 covers 11 bases. CDR1 and CDR2 (germline): LNHDA, SQIVND (reference sequence). Germline trimming cut 7 bases from V and 2 bases from J; bases unmatched to any gene: 6. CDR3 length: 15 residues. The CDR3, as DNA: TGTGCCAGTACCTCCGGGACAGGGGGGAACTATGGCTACACCTTC. Residues: CASTSGTGGNYGYTF.